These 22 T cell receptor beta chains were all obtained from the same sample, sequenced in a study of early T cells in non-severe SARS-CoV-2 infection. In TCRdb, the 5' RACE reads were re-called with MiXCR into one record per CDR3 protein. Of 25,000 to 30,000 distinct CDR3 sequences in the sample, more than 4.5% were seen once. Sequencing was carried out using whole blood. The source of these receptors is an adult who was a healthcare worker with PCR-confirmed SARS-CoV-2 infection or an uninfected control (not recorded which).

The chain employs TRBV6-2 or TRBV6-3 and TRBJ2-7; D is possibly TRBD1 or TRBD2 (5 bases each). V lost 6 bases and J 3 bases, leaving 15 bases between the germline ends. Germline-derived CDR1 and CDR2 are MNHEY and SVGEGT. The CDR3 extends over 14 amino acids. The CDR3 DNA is TGTGCCAGCAGACAACCGGGACGGATCTACGAGCAGTACTTC. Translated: CASRQPGRIYEQYF.

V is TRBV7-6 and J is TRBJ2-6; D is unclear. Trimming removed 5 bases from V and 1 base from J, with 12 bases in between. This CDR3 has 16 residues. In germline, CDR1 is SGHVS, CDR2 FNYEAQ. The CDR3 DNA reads TGTGCCAGCAGCCCAGAACCCTTTTCTGGGGCCAACGTCCTGACTTTC. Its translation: CASSPEPFSGANVLTF.

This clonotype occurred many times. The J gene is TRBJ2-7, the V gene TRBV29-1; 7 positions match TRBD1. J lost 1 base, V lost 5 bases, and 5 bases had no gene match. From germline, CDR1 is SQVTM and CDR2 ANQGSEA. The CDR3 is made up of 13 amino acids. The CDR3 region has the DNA TGCAGCGTTCGACAGGGTCTATCCTACGAGCAGTACTTC. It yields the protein CSVRQGLSYEQYF.

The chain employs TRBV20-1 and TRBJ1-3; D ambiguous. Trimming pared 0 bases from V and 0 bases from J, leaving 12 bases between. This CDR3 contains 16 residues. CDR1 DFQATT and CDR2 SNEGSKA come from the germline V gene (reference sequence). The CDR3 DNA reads TGCAGTGCTAGAGAGTCCGGGAGAATCTCTGGAAACACCATATATTTT. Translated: CSARESGRISGNTIYF.

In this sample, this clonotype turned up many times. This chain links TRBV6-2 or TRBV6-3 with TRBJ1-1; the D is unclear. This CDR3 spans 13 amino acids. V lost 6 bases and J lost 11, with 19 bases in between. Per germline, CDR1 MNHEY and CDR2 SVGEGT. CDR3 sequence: CASSESLSGTAFF. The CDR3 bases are TGTGCCAGCAGCGAGTCGCTGTCCGGCACCGCTTTCTTT.

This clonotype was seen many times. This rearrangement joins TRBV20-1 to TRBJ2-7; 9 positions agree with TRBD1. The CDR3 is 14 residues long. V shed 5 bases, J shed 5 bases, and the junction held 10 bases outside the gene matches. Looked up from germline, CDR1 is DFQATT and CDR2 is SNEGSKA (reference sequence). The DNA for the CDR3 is TGCAGTGCTCCAATGGTGGGACAGGGCAACGAGCAGTACTTC. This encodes CSAPMVGQGNEQYF.

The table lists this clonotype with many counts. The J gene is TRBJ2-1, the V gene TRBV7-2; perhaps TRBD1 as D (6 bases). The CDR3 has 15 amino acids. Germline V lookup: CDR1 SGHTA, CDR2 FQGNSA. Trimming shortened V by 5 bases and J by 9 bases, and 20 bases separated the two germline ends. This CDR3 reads CASSGTGSGKLEQFF. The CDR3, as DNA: TGTGCCAGCAGCGGAACAGGGAGCGGCAAACTTGAGCAGTTCTTC.

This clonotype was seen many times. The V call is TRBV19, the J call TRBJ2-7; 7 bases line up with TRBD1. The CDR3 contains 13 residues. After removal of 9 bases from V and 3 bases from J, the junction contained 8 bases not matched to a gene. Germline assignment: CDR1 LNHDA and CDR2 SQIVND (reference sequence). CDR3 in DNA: TGTGCCAGCCGGGACAGAATTAACTACGAGCAGTACTTC. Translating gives CASRDRINYEQYF. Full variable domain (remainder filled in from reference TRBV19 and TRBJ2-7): DGGITQSPKYLFRKEGQNVTLSCEQNLNHDAMYWYRQDPGQGLRLIYYSQIVNDFQKGDIAEGYSVSREKKESFPLTVTSAQKNPTAFYLCASRDRINYEQYFGPGTRLTVT.

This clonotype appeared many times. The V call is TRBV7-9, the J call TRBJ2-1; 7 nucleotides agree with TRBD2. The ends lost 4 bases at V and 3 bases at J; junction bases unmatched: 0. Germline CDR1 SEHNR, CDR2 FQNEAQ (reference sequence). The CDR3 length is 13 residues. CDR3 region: CASSWTSYNEQFF. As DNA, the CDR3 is TGTGCCAGCAGCTGGACTAGCTACAATGAGCAGTTCTTC.

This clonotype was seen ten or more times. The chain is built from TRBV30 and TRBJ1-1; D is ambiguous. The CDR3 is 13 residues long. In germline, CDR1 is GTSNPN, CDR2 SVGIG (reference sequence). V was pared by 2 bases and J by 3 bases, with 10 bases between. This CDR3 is CAWSRGSHTEAFF. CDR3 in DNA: TGTGCCTGGAGTCGGGGATCCCACACTGAAGCTTTCTTT.

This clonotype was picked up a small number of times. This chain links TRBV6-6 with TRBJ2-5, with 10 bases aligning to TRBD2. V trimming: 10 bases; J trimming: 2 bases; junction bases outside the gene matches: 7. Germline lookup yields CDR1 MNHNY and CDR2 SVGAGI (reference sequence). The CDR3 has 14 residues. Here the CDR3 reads CANYSGRRQETQYF. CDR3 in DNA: TGTGCCAACTATAGCGGGAGGAGGCAAGAGACCCAGTACTTC.

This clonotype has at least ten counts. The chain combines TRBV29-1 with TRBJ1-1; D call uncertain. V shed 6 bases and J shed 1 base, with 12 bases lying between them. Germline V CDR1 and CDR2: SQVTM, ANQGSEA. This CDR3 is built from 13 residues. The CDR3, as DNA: TGCAGCGTGTCGGTGGGCCGGAACACTGAAGCTTTCTTT. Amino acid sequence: CSVSVGRNTEAFF.

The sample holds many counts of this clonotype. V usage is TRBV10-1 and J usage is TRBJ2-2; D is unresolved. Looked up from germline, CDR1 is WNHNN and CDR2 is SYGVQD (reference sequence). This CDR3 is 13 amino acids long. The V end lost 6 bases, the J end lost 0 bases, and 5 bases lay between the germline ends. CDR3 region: CASRAPNTGELFF. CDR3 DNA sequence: TGCGCCAGCAGAGCTCCGAACACCGGGGAGCTGTTTTTT.

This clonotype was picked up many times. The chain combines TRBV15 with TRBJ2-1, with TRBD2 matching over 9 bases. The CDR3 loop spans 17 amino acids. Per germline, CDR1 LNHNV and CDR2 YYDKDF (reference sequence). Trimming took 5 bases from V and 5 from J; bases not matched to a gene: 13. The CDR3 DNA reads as TGTGCCACCAGCGCGCCAACTCTAGCGGGGAGAAACAATGAGCAGTTCTTC. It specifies CATSAPTLAGRNNEQFF.

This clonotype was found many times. CDR3 region: CASSDVGTGENTGELFF. For the CDR3, the DNA is TGCGCCAGCAGTGACGTTGGGACGGGAGAGAACACCGGGGAGCTGTTTTTT. The chain has TRBV10-1 and TRBJ2-2, with a possible D match to TRBD2 (6 bases). Germline lookup yields CDR1 WNHNN and CDR2 SYGVQD (reference sequence). V was shortened by 3 bases and J by 1 base, with 15 bases between the two germline ends. The CDR3 has 17 amino acids.

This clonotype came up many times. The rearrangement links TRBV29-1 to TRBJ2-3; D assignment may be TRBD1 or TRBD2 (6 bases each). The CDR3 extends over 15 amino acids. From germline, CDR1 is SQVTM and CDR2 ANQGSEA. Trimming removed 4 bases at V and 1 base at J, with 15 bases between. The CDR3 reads CSVVGRDKGTDTQYF. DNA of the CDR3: TGCAGCGTTGTTGGGCGGGACAAAGGCACAGATACGCAGTATTTT.

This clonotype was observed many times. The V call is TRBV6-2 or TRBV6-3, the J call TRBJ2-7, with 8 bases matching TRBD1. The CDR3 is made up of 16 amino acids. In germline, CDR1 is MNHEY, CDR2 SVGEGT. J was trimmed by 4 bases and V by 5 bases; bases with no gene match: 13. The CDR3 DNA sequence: TGTGCCAGCAGTAAGCGGACAGGGACCCTCGAGTACGAGCAGTACTTC. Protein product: CASSKRTGTLEYEQYF.

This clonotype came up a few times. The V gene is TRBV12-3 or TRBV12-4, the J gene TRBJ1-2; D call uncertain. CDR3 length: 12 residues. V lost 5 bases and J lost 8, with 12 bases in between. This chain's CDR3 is CASSPGVLGYTF. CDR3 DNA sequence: TGTGCCAGCAGTCCTGGGGTCCTAGGCTACACCTTC.

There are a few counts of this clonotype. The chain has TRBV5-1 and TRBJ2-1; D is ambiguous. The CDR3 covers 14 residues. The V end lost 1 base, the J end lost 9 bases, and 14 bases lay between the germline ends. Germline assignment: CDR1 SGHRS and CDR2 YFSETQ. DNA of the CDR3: TGCGCCAGCAGCTTGCGGTTTTTCGACGGTGAGCAGTTCTTC. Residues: CASSLRFFDGEQFF.

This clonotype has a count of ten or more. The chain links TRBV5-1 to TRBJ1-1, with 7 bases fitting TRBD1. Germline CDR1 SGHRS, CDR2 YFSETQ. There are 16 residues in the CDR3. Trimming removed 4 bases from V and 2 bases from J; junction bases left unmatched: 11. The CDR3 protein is CASSQDRELANTEAFF. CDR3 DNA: TGCGCCAGCAGCCAAGACAGGGAATTGGCCAACACTGAAGCTTTCTTT.

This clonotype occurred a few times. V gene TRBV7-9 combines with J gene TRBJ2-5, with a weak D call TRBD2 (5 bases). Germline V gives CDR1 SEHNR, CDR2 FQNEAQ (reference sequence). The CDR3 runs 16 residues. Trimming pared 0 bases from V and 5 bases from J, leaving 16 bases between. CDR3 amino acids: CASSLASLPGIETQYF. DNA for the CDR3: TGTGCCAGCAGCTTAGCTTCTTTGCCGGGGATTGAGACCCAGTACTTC.

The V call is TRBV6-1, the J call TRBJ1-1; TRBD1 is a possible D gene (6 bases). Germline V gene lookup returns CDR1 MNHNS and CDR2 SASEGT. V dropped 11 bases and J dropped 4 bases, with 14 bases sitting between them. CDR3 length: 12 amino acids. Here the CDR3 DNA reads TGTGCCGGGAAACAGGGTAGCACTGAAGCTTTCTTT. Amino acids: CAGKQGSTEAFF.